This entry features one TCR beta chain sequence. Its antigen remains unidentified. The data were obtained in a study of blood T cells in healthy people across ages. Study observations and caveats: Researchers report that TCR beta diversity correlated strongly with naive T cell percentage.

Through a sample-barcoded 5' primer and a J-beta primer mix, a second PCR was run for roughly 6 to 12 cycles. TCRdb fed the 5' RACE reads into MiXCR, producing one record per CDR3 protein. The sample carries roughly 700,000 distinct CDR3 sequences, 49% recorded once. This CDR3 comprises 14 residues. Per germline, CDR1 SGHTA and CDR2 FQGNSA. The junction had 5 bases not matched to a gene; V was cut back by 2 bases and J by 4 bases. This TCR derives from an older woman in good health. The sequenced material came from blood. The rearrangement links TRBV7-2 to TRBJ2-7; TRBD1 aligns across 7 bases. The CDR3 loop reads CASSLLPGGYEQYF. CDR3 DNA sequence: TGTGCCAGCAGCTTACTTCCAGGGGGATACGAGCAGTACTTC.